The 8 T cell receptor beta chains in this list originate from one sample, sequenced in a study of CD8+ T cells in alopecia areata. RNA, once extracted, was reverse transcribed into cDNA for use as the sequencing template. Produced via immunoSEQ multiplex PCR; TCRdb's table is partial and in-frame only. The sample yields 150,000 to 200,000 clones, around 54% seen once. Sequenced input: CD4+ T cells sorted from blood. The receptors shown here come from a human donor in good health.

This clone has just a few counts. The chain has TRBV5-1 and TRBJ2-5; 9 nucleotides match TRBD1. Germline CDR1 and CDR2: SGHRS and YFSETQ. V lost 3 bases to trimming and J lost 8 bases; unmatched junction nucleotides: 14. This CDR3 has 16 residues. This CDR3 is CASSYTGTGTLGTQYF. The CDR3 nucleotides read TGCGCCAGCAGCTACACCGGGACAGGGACCTTAGGAACCCAGTACTTC.

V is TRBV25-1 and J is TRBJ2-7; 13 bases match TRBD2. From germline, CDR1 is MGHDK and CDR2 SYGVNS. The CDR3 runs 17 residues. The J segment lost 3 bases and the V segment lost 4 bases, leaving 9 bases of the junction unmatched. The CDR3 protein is CASSAGLAGVKGYEQYF. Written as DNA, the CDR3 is TGTGCCAGCAGTGCCGGACTAGCGGGAGTAAAAGGCTACGAGCAGTACTTC.

CDR3 in amino acids: CASSQVGRRGGYTF. The DNA for the CDR3 is TGCGCCAGCAGCCAAGTGGGACGACGAGGAGGCTACACCTTC. The V call is TRBV4-1, the J call TRBJ1-2, with D perhaps TRBD1 (5 bases). The CDR3 is made up of 14 amino acids. Deletions cut 1 base from V and 8 bases from J, with 14 bases between. In germline, CDR1 is MGHRA, CDR2 YSYEKL.

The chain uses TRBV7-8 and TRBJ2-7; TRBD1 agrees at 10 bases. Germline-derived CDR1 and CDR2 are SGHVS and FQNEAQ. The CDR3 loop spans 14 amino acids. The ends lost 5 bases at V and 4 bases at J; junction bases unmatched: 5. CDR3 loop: CASSLGQGGYEQYF. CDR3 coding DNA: TGTGCCAGCAGCCTTGGACAGGGGGGATACGAGCAGTACTTC.

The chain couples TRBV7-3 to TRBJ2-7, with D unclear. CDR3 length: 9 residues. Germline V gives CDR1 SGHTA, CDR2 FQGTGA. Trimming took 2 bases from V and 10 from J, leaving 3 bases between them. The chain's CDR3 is CASSLDQYF. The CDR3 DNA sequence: TGTGCCAGCAGCTTAGACCAGTACTTC. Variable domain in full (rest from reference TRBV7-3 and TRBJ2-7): GAGVSQTPSNKVTEKGKYVELRCDPISGHTALYWYRQSLGQGPEFLIYFQGTGAADDSGLPNDRFFAVRPEGSVSTLKIQRTERGDSAVYLCASSLDQYFGPGTRLTVT.

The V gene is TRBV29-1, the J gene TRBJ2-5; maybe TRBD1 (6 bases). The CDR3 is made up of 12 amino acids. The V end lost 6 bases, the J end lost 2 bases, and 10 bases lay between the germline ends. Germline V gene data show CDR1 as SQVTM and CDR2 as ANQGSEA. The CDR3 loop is CSVGHKQETQYF. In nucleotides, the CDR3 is TGCAGCGTGGGACACAAGCAAGAGACCCAGTACTTC.

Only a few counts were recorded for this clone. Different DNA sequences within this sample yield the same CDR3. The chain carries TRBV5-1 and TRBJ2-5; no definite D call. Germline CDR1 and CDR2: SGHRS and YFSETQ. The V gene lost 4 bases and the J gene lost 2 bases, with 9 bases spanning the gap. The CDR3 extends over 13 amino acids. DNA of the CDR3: TGCGCCAGCAGCCTGACCACTCAAGAGACCCAGTACTTC. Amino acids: CASSLTTQETQYF. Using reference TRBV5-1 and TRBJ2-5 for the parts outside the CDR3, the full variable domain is KAGVTQTPRYLIKTRGQQVTLSCSPISGHRSVSWYQQTPGQGLQFLFEYFSETQRNKGNFPGRFSGRQFSNSRSEMNVSTLELGDSALYLCASSLTTQETQYFGPGTRLLVL.

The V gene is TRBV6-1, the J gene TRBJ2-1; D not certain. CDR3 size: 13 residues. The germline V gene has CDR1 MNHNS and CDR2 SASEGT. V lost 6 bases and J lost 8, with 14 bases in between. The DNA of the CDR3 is TGTGCCAGCAGCGACGGGCTTAGGGATGAGCAGTTCTTC. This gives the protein CASSDGLRDEQFF.